These 9 T cell receptor beta chains were sequenced from one sample in a study of human T cells and chemical hapten exposure. Documented time point: patch test 1, 2 weeks after DPC sensitization. This sample's treatment: therapeutic diphenylcyclopropenone sensitization with weekly scalp DPC. TCRdb processed the RACE reads anew with MiXCR; each CDR3 protein has one entry. In the table there are around 380,000 distinct CDR3 sequences, nearly 5% of which are singletons. The sample was whole blood, taken in connection with sensitization to the hapten diphenylcyclopropenone (DPC). Source of these receptors: a woman between 45 and 60 years old with alopecia areata. Some clones in this sample may be carry-over from other donors' samples.

At least ten counts were recorded for this clonotype. CDR3 in amino acids: CASSQGGTEPQHF. The CDR3 DNA reads as TGTGCCAGCAGCCAAGGAGGGACAGAGCCCCAGCATTTT. This sequence joins TRBV14 and TRBJ1-5; 7 nucleotides agree with TRBD1. The germline CDR1 and CDR2 sequences are SGHDN and FVKESK. There are 13 residues in the CDR3. Trimming took 1 base from V and 8 from J; bases not matched to a gene: 2.

The table lists this clonotype with many counts. V is TRBV15 and J is TRBJ1-5, with a weak D call TRBD1 (5 bases). The V gene lost 1 base and the J gene lost 0 bases, with 7 bases spanning the gap. This CDR3 is 15 amino acids long. Per the germline V gene, CDR1 is LNHNV and CDR2 is YYDKDF (reference sequence). The CDR3: CATSRGQFSNQPQHF. The CDR3 region has the DNA TGTGCCACCAGCAGAGGACAGTTTAGCAATCAGCCCCAGCATTTT.

In its sample, this clonotype was seen many times. The CDR3 region has the DNA TGTGCCAGCAGGGTCGGTAGCGGGAACACCGGGGAGCTGTTTTTT. Encoded protein: CASRVGSGNTGELFF. The V and J genes are TRBV2 and TRBJ2-2; D might be TRBD2 (6 bases). V was clipped by 6 bases and J by 1 base, with 12 bases between them. Per germline, CDR1 SNHLY and CDR2 FYNNEI. The CDR3 has 15 amino acids.

This clonotype was counted a few times. This chain connects TRBV28 to TRBJ1-3, with TRBD1 as a possible D gene (6 bases). Trimming left V 5 bases short and J 5 bases short, with 13 bases between. The CDR3 totals 14 residues. CDR1 and CDR2 from the germline V gene are MDHEN and SYDVKM. The CDR3 region is CASSLLGQRNTIYF. The CDR3 DNA reads as TGTGCCAGCAGTCTCCTCGGACAGCGAAACACCATATATTTT.

This clonotype was observed a handful of times. The J gene is TRBJ1-4, the V gene TRBV7-9; D unresolved. V lost 4 bases and J 4 bases, leaving 4 bases between the germline ends. Germline CDR1 SEHNR, CDR2 FQNEAQ (reference sequence). The CDR3 is made up of 12 amino acids. Here the CDR3 DNA reads TGTGCCAGCAGCTCTCATAATGAAAAACTGTTTTTT. Encoded protein: CASSSHNEKLFF.

This clonotype was recorded many times. This chain connects TRBV12-3 or TRBV12-4 to TRBJ2-7; D call uncertain. This CDR3 spans 13 amino acids. V lost 6 bases, J lost 6 bases, and 15 bases lay in between. The CDR3 DNA reads as TGTGCCAGCAGAGCGACATCATCTGGCGAGCAGTACTTC. Translating gives CASRATSSGEQYF.

The rearrangement joins TRBV24-1 to TRBJ2-1; D uncertain. The V gene lost 0 bases and the J gene lost 0 bases, with 8 bases spanning the gap. The CDR3 is made up of 16 amino acids. Germline V gene sequence: CDR1 KGHDR, CDR2 SFDVKD. The CDR3 here is CATSDLRRSSYNEQFF. The CDR3 nucleotides are TGTGCCACCAGTGATTTGAGGCGGAGCTCCTACAATGAGCAGTTCTTC.

This clonotype appeared many times. In nucleotides, the CDR3 is TGTGCCACCAGACCCGGGACAGGGGATCAGCCCCAGCATTTT. This encodes CATRPGTGDQPQHF. The rearrangement uses TRBV15 and TRBJ1-5; 10 positions match TRBD1. CDR3 length: 14 amino acids. V lost 6 bases, J lost 5 bases, and 4 bases stayed unmatched. The germline V gene encodes CDR1 LNHNV and CDR2 YYDKDF (reference sequence).

Ten or more counts support this clonotype. V usage is TRBV3-1 and J usage is TRBJ1-5; D gene ambiguous. V was clipped by 5 bases and J by 5 bases, with 10 bases between them. This CDR3 contains 13 residues. The germline gives CDR1 LGHDT, CDR2 YNNKEL (reference sequence). The CDR3 region has the DNA TGTGCCAGCAGCTTAAGGAGGGATCAGCCCCAGCATTTT. It codes for CASSLRRDQPQHF.